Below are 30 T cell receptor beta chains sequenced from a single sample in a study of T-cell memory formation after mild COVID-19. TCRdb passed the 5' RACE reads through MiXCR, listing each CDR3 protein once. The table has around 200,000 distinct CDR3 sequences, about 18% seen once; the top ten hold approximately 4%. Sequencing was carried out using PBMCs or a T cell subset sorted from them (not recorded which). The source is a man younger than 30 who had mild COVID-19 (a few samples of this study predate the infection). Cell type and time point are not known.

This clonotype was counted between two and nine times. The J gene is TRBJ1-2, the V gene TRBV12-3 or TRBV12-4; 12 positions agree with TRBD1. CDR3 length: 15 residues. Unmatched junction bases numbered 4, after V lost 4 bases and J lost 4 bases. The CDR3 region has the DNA TGTGCCAGCAGTTACGGGACAGGGGGCAGCTATGGCTACACCTTC. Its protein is CASSYGTGGSYGYTF.

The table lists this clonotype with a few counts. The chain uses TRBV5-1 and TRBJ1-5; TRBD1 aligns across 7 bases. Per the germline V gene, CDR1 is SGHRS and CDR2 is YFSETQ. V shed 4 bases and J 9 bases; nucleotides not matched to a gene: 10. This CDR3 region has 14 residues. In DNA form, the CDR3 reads TGCGCCAGCAGCCCTACGACAGGGAACGGGCCCCAGCATTTT. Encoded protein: CASSPTTGNGPQHF.

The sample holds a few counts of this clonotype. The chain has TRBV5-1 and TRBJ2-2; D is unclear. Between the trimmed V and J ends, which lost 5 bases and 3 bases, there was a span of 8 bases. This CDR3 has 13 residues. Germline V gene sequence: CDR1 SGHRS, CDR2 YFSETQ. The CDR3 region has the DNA TGCGCCAGCAGGCTAACAGACACCGGGGAGCTGTTTTTT. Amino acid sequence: CASRLTDTGELFF.

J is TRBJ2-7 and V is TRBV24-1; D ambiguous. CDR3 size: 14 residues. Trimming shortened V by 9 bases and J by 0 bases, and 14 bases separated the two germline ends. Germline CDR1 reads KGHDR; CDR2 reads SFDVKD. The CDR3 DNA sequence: TGTGCCACCCTCCCGTTAAGCACCTCCTACGAGCAGTACGTC. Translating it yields CATLPLSTSYEQYV.

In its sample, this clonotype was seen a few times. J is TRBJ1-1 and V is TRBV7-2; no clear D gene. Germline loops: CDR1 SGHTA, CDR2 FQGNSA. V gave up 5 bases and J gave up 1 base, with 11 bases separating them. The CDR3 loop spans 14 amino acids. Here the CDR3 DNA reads TGTGCCAGCAGCCTAATCTGGGGGAACACTGAAGCTTTCTTT. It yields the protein CASSLIWGNTEAFF. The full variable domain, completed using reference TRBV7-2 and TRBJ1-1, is GAGVSQSPSNKVTEKGKDVELRCDPISGHTALYWYRQSLGQGLEFLIYFQGNSAPDKSGLPSDRFSAERTGGSVSTLTIQRTQQEDSAVYLCASSLIWGNTEAFFGQGTRLTVV.

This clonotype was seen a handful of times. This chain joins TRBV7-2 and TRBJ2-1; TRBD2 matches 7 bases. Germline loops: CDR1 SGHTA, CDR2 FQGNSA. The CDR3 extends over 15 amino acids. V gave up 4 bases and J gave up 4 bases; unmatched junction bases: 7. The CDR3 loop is CASSSGTIQYNEQFF. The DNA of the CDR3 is TGTGCCAGCAGCTCCGGGACTATCCAATACAATGAGCAGTTCTTC.

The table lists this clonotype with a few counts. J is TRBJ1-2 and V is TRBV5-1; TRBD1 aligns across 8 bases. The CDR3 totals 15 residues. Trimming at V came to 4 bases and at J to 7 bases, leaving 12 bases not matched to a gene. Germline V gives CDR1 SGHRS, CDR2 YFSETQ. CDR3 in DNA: TGCGCCAGCAGCCACAACGGACAGGGAGCAGGTGGCTACACCTTC. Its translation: CASSHNGQGAGGYTF.

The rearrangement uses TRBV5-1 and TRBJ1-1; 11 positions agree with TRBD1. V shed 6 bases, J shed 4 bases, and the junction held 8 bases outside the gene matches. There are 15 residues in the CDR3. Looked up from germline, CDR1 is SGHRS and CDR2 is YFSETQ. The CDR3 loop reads CASNLFGTGGTEAFF. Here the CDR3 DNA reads TGCGCCAGCAACCTATTTGGGACAGGGGGCACTGAAGCTTTCTTT. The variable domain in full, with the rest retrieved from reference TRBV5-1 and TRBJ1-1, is KAGVTQTPRYLIKTRGQQVTLSCSPISGHRSVSWYQQTPGQGLQFLFEYFSETQRNKGNFPGRFSGRQFSNSRSEMNVSTLELGDSALYLCASNLFGTGGTEAFFGQGTRLTVV.

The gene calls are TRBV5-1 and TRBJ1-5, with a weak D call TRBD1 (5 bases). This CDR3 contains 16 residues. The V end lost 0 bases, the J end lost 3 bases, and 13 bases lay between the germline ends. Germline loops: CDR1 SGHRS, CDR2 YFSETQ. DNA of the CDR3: TGCGCCAGCAGCTTGGAGGGGCCTCCCTTCAATCAGCCCCAGCATTTT. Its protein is CASSLEGPPFNQPQHF.

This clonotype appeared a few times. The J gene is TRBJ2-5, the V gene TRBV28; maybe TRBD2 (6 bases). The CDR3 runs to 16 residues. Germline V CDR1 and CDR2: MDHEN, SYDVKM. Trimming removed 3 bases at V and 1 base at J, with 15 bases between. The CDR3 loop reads CASSFGGATLQETQYF. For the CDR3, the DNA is TGTGCCAGCAGTTTCGGCGGGGCAACCCTCCAAGAGACCCAGTACTTC. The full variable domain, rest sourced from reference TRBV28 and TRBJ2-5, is DVKVTQSSRYLVKRTGEKVFLECVQDMDHENMFWYRQDPGLGLRLIYFSYDVKMKEKGDIPEGYSVSREKKERFSLILESASTNQTSMYLCASSFGGATLQETQYFGPGTRLLVL.

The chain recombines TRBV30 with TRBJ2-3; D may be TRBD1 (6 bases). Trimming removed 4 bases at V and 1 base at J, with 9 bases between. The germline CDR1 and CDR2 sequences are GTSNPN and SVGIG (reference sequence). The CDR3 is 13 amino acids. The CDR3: CAWKWTGTDTQYF. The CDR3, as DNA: TGTGCCTGGAAGTGGACAGGCACAGATACGCAGTATTTT.

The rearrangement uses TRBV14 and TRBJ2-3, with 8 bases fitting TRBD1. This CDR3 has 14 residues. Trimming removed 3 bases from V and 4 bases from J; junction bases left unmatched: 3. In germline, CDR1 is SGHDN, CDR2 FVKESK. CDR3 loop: CASSHQGAADTQYF. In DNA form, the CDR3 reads TGTGCCAGCAGCCATCAGGGGGCGGCAGATACGCAGTATTTT.

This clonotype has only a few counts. The CDR3 loop reads CASSHKGGPGTDTQYF. CDR3 sequence (DNA): TGCGCCAGCAGCCATAAGGGCGGCCCTGGCACAGATACGCAGTATTTT. The rearrangement joins TRBV4-3 to TRBJ2-3; D gene uncertain. Germline V gives CDR1 LGHNA, CDR2 YSLEER. V was clipped by 3 bases and J by 1 base, with 14 bases between them. The CDR3 spans 16 residues.

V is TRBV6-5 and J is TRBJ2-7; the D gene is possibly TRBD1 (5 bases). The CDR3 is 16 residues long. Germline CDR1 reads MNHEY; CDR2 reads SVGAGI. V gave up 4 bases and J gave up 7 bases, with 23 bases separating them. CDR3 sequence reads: CASSSLPGAAPMEQYV. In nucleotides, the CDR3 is TGTGCCAGCAGTTCCCTGCCTGGGGCGGCCCCTATGGAGCAGTACGTC.

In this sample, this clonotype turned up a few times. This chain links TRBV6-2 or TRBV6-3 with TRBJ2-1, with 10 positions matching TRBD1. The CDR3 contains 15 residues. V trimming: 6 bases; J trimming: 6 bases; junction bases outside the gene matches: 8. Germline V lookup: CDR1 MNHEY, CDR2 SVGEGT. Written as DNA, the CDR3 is TGTGCCAGCAGATCGGACAGGGGGGGTATCAATGAGCAGTTCTTC. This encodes CASRSDRGGINEQFF.

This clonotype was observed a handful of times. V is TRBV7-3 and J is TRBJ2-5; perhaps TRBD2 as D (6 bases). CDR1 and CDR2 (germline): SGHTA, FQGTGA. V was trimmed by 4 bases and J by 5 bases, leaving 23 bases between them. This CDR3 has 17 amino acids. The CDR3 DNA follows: TGTGCCAGCAGCTACGCCCCCCGGCAGGGAGGAAAGGAGACCCAGTACTTC. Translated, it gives CASSYAPRQGGKETQYF.

This CDR3 is CASSLRRPEETQYF. DNA of the CDR3: TGCGCCAGCAGCCTACGGCGGCCCGAAGAGACCCAGTACTTC. This chain uses TRBV5-1 with TRBJ2-5; D is unclear. CDR3 length: 14 amino acids. Trimming took 4 bases from V and 3 from J, leaving 13 bases between them. Germline V lookup: CDR1 SGHRS, CDR2 YFSETQ.

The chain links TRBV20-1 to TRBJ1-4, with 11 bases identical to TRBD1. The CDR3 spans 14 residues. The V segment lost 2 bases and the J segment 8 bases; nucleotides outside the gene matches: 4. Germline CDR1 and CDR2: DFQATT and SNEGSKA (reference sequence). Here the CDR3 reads CSARRTGGGEKLFF. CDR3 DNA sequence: TGCAGTGCTAGAAGGACAGGGGGCGGGGAAAAACTGTTTTTT.

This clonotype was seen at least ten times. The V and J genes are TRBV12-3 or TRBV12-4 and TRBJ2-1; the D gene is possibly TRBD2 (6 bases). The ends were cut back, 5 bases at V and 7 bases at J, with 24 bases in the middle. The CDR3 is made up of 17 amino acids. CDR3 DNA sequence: TGTGCCAGCAGTCCCAGGGTCGTGCCGGGGGTGCGGAATGAGCAGTTCTTC. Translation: CASSPRVVPGVRNEQFF.

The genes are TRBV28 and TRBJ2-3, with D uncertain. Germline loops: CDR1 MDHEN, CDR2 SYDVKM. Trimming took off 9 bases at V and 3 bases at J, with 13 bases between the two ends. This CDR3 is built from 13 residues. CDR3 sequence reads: CASQTPQTDTQYF. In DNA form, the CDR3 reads TGTGCCAGTCAAACCCCCCAGACAGATACGCAGTATTTT.

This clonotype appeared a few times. The CDR3 DNA is TGTGCCAGCAGGACAGGGACAGACCAAACCCAGTACTTC. Amino acid sequence: CASRTGTDQTQYF. The chain employs TRBV6-6 and TRBJ2-5; TRBD1 aligns across 7 bases. Germline assignment: CDR1 MNHNY and CDR2 SVGAGI (reference sequence). The CDR3 has 13 amino acids. V shed 6 bases, J shed 8 bases, and the junction held 9 bases outside the gene matches.

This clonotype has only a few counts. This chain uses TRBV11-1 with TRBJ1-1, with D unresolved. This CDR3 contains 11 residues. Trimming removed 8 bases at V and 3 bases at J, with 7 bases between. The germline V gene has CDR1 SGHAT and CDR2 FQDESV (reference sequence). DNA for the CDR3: TGTGCCAGCCGGGAGGACACTGAAGCTTTCTTT. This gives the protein CASREDTEAFF.

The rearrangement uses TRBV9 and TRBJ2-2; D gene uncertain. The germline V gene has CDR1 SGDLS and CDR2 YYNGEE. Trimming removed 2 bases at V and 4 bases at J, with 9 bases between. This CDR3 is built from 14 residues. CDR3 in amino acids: CASSVVGVTGELFF. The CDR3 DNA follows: TGTGCCAGCAGCGTCGTGGGCGTCACCGGGGAGCTGTTTTTT.

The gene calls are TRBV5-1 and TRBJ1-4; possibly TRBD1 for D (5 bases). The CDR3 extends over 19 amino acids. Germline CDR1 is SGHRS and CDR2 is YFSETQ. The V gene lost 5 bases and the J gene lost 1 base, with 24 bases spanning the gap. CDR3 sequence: CASRRRAGTALGTNEKLFF. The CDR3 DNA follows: TGCGCCAGCAGACGACGGGCCGGGACGGCACTGGGAACTAATGAAAAACTGTTTTTT.

CDR3 residues: CASSLEGRGSNYGYTF. Written as DNA, the CDR3 is TGTGCCAGCAGCTTAGAAGGGAGGGGGTCTAACTATGGCTACACCTTC. This chain links TRBV7-6 with TRBJ1-2, with D maybe TRBD1 (6 bases). The CDR3 consists of 16 residues. Germline CDR1 and CDR2: SGHVS and FNYEAQ. Trimming left V 1 base short and J 0 bases short, with 12 bases between.

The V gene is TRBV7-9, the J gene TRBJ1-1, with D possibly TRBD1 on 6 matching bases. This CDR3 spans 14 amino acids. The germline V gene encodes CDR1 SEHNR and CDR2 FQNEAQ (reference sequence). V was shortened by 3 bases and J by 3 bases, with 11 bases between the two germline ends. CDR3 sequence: CASSFYTGHTEAFF. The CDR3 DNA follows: TGTGCCAGCAGCTTTTATACAGGGCACACTGAAGCTTTCTTT.

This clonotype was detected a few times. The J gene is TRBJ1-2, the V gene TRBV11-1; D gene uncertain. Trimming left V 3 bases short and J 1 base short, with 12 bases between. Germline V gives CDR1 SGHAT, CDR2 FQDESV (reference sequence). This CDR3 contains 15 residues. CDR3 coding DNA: TGTGCCAGCAGCTTCTCGTTGAAGGATAACTATGGCTACACCTTC. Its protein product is CASSFSLKDNYGYTF.

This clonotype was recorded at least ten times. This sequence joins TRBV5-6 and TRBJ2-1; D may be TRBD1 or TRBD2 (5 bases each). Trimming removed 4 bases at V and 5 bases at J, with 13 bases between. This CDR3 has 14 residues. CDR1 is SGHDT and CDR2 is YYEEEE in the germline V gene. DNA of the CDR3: TGTGCCAGCAGCCCCGAGGGACGGCACAATGAGCAGTTCTTC. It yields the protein CASSPEGRHNEQFF.

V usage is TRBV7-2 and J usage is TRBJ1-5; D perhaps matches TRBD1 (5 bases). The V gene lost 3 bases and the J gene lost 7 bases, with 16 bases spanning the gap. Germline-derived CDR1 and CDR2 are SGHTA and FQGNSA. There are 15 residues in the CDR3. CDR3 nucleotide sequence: TGTGCCAGCAGCTTCGCCCGGGGGGTCGGCCAGCCCCAGCATTTT. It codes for CASSFARGVGQPQHF.

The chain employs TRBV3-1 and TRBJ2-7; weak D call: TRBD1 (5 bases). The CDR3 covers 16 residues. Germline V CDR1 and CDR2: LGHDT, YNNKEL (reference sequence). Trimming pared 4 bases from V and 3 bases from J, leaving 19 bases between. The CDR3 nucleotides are TGTGCCAGCAGCCTTCTTCGATCGACAGAAATCTACGAGCAGTACTTC. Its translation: CASSLLRSTEIYEQYF.